The 8 T cell receptor beta chains in this list originate from one sample, sequenced in a study of blood T cell repertoires in COVID-19. Measured with immunoSEQ multiplex PCR; TCRdb has only the in-frame clones, and not every one. The table has some 400,000 clones, 70% to 90% seen once; the top ten hold about 9.4%. Sequenced sample: peripheral blood. The source of these receptors is a woman aged 25 to 39 with COVID-19, enrolled during active disease.

This clone was found once. The chain is built from TRBV2 and TRBJ1-1; 8 bases fit TRBD1. Germline assignment: CDR1 SNHLY and CDR2 FYNNEI. The CDR3 contains 14 residues. J gave up 5 bases and V 6 bases, and 8 bases lay outside the gene matches. The CDR3 bases are TGTGCCAGCAGCGTCGGACAGGGATGGACTGAAGCTTTCTTT. It translates to CASSVGQGWTEAFF.

V usage is TRBV11-3 and J usage is TRBJ2-7, with TRBD1 identical over 8 bases. The trim removed 5 bases at V and 4 bases at J, leaving 4 bases unmatched. This CDR3 spans 13 amino acids. Germline V lookup: CDR1 SGHNT, CDR2 YENEEA. The CDR3 DNA is TGTGCCAGCAGCCCCGACAGGGGATACGAGCAGTACTTC. Its translation is CASSPDRGYEQYF.

V and J are TRBV5-4 and TRBJ1-1; 9 nucleotides line up with TRBD1. The CDR3 runs 15 residues. V was clipped by 4 bases and J by 1 base; unmatched bases: 5. Germline CDR1 reads SGHNT; CDR2 reads YYREEE (reference sequence). This CDR3 is CASSPRTGANTEAFF. DNA for the CDR3: TGTGCCAGCAGCCCTCGGACAGGGGCGAACACTGAAGCTTTCTTT.

The rearrangement joins TRBV7-6 to TRBJ2-3; TRBD2 agrees at 10 bases. The CDR3 length is 16 residues. Germline CDR1 reads SGHVS; CDR2 reads FNYEAQ. V lost 1 base and J lost 2; bases outside the gene matches: 3. The CDR3 reads CASSLVGLANTDTQYF. The CDR3 coding sequence is TGTGCCAGCAGCTTAGTGGGACTAGCGAACACAGATACGCAGTATTTT. The full variable domain, in which reference TRBV7-6 and TRBJ2-3 provide the parts outside the CDR3, is GAGVSQSPRYKVTKRGQDVALRCDPISGHVSLYWYRQALGQGPEFLTYFNYEAQQDKSGLPNDRFSAERPEGSISTLTIQRTEQRDSAMYRCASSLVGLANTDTQYFGPGTRLTVL.

This chain links TRBV19 with TRBJ2-3, with 7 bases matching TRBD2. Germline V lookup: CDR1 LNHDA, CDR2 SQIVND (reference sequence). J was trimmed by 6 bases and V by 6 bases; bases with no gene match: 15. The CDR3 loop spans 16 amino acids. CDR3 nucleotide sequence: TGTGCCAGTAGGGGAATAGGCGGGGGAGAACGCGATACGCAGTATTTT. Its protein product is CASRGIGGGERDTQYF.

Comments on this clone: This specimen includes other DNA sequences encoding the same CDR3. The rearrangement joins TRBV24-1 to TRBJ2-3, with 7 bases lining up with TRBD2. Germline CDR1 is KGHDR and CDR2 is SFDVKD. The CDR3 totals 14 residues. The V segment lost 6 bases and the J segment 2 bases; nucleotides outside the gene matches: 4. This CDR3 is CATSPSGSTDTQYF. CDR3 nucleotide sequence: TGTGCCACCAGTCCTAGCGGCTCCACAGATACGCAGTATTTT.

This chain links TRBV6-1 with TRBJ2-5; D gene uncertain. The CDR3 consists of 13 residues. V was trimmed by 3 bases and J by 0 bases, leaving 5 bases between them. Germline assignment: CDR1 MNHNS and CDR2 SASEGT. The CDR3 spells CASSDDYQETQYF. The CDR3 DNA follows: TGTGCCAGCAGTGACGACTACCAAGAGACCCAGTACTTC.

The chain couples TRBV19 to TRBJ2-2, with 7 nucleotides matching TRBD1. Germline loops: CDR1 LNHDA, CDR2 SQIVND (reference sequence). Trimming at V came to 6 bases and at J to 6 bases, leaving 13 bases not matched to a gene. CDR3 length: 16 amino acids. The CDR3 region is CASSSFATGIPGELFF. The CDR3 DNA reads as TGTGCCAGTAGCTCCTTCGCGACAGGGATTCCCGGGGAGCTGTTTTTT.